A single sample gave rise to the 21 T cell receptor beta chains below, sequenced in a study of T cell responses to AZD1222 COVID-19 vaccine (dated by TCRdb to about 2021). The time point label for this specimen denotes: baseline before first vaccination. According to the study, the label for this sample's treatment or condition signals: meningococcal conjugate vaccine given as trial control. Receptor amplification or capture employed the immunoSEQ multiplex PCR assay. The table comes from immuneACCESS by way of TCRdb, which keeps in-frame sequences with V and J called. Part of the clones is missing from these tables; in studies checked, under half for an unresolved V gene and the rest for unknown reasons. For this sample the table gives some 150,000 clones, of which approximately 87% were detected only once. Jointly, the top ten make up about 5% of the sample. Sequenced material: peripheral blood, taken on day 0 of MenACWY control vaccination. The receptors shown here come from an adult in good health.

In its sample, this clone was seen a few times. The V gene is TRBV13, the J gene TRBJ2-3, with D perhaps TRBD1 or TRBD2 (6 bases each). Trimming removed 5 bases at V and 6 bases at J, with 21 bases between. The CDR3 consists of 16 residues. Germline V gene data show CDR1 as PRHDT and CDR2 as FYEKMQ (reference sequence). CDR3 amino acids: CASSLAGGGPVDTQYF. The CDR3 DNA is TGTGCCAGCAGCCTAGCTGGTGGGGGGCCCGTGGATACGCAGTATTTT.

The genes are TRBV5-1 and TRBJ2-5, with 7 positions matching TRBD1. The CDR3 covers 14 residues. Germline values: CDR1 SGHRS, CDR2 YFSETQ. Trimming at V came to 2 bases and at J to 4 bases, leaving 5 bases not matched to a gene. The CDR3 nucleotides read TGCGCCAGCAGCTTAAAGACAGGGTCAGAGACCCAGTACTTC. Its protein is CASSLKTGSETQYF.

The CDR3 reads CASSLAAGIEQFF. In DNA form, the CDR3 reads TGTGCCAGCAGTTTAGCCGCGGGGATTGAGCAGTTCTTC. The rearrangement links TRBV12-3 or TRBV12-4 to TRBJ2-1, with D tentatively TRBD2 (6 bases). Trimming left V 0 bases short and J 9 bases short, with 9 bases between. The CDR3 is made up of 13 amino acids.

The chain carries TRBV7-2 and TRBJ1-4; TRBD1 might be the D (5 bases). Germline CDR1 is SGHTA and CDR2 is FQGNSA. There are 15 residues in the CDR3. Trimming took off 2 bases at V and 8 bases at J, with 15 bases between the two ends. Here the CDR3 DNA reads TGTGCCAGCAGCTTATTGGCGTCCAGGGTAGAAAAACTGTTTTTT. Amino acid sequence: CASSLLASRVEKLFF.

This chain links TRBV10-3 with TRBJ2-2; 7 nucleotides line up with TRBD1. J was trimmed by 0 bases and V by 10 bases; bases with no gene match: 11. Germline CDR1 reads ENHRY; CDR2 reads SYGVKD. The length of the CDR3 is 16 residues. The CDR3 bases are TGTGCCACCGAAACCGGGACAGCCACGAACACCGGGGAGCTGTTTTTT. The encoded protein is CATETGTATNTGELFF.

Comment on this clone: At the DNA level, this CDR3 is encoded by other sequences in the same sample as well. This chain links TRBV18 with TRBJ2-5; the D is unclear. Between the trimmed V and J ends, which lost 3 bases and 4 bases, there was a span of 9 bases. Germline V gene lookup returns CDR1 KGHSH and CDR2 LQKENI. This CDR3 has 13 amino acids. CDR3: CASSPTLGETQYF. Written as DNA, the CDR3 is TGTGCCAGCTCACCCACCCTGGGAGAGACCCAGTACTTC.

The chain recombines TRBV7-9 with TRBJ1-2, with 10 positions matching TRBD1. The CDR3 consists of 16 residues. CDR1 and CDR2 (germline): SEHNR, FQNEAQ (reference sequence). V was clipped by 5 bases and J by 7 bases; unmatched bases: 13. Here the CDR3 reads CASSLDGTGTGVGYTF. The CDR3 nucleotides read TGTGCCAGCAGCCTCGATGGAACCGGGACAGGGGTTGGCTACACCTTC.

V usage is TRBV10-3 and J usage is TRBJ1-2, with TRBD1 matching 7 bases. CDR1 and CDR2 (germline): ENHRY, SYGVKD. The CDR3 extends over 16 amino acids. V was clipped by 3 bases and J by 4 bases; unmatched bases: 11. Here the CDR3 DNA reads TGTGCCATCAGTGACTCCAGGGTGGGACAGTCCTATGGCTACACCTTC. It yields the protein CAISDSRVGQSYGYTF.

The CDR3 region is CASSLFRGLDGELFF. The CDR3 nucleotides read TGTGCCAGCAGCCTATTCAGGGGGCTGGACGGGGAGCTGTTTTTT. J is TRBJ2-2 and V is TRBV14; 8 bases are shared with TRBD1. The CDR3 extends over 15 amino acids. With 4 bases clipped from V and 7 bases from J, the junction kept 8 bases outside the gene matches. Germline values: CDR1 SGHDN, CDR2 FVKESK.

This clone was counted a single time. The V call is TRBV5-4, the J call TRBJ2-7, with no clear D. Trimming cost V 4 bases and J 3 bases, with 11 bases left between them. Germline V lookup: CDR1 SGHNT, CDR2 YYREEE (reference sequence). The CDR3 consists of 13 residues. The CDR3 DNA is TGTGCCAGCAGCCCATCCCCCGGCTACGAGCAGTACGTC. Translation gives CASSPSPGYEQYV.

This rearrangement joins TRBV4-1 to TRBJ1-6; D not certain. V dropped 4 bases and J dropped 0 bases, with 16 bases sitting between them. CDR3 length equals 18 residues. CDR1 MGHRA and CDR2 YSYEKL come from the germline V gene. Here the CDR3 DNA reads TGCGCCAGCAGCCCCTTTCTAGGGAGGTTCTCCTATAATTCACCCCTCCACTTT. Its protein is CASSPFLGRFSYNSPLHF.

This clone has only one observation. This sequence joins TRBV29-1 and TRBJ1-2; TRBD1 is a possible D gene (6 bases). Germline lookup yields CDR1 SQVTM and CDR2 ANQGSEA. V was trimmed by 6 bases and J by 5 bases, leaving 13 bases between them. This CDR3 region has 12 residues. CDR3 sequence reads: CSVDSDEYGYTF. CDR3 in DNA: TGCAGCGTGGACAGTGACGAGTATGGCTACACCTTC.

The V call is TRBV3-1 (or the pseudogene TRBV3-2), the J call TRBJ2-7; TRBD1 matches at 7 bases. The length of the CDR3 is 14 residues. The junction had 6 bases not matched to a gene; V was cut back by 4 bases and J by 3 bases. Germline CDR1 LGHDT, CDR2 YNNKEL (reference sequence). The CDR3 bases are TGTGCCAGCAGCCCCTTGGGACAGTACTACGAGCAGTACTTC. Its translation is CASSPLGQYYEQYF.

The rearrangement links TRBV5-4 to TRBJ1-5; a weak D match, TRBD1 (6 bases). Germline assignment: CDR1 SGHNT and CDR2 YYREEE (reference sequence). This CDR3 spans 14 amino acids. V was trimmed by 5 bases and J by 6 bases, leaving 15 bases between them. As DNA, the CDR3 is TGTGCCAGCAGTATACAGGGTGGGGGTCAGCCCCAGCATTTT. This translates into CASSIQGGGQPQHF.

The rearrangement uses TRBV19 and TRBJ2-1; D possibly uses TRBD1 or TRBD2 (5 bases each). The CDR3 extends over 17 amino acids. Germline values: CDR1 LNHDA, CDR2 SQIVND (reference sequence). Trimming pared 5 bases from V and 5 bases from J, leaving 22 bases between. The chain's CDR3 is CASSQRRGALSDNEQFF. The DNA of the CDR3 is TGTGCCAGTAGTCAGCGTAGAGGGGCCCTTTCAGACAATGAGCAGTTCTTC.

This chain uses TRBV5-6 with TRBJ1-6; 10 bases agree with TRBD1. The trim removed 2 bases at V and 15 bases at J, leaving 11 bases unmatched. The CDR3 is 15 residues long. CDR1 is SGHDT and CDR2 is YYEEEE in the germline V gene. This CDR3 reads CASSFLGQGSSDLHF. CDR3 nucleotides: TGTGCCAGCAGCTTTTTGGGACAGGGGTCTTCGGACCTCCACTTT.

The CDR3 coding sequence is TGTGCCAGCAGTGGAATTTCCGGGAAAAACTATGGCTACACCTTC. This gives the protein CASSGISGKNYGYTF. The rearrangement uses TRBV6-6 and TRBJ1-2; D is uncertain. The V gene lost 5 bases and the J gene lost 2 bases, with 15 bases spanning the gap. CDR1 and CDR2 from the germline V gene are MNHNY and SVGAGI (reference sequence). The CDR3 sequence is 15 residues long.

As DNA, the CDR3 is TGTGCCAGTAGCCCTAGGGAGATTGGCTACACCTTC. This gives the protein CASSPREIGYTF. The V call is TRBV19, the J call TRBJ1-2; no firm D call. The CDR3 runs 12 residues. Germline CDR1 is LNHDA and CDR2 is SQIVND (reference sequence). V gave up 6 bases and J gave up 7 bases, with 12 bases separating them.

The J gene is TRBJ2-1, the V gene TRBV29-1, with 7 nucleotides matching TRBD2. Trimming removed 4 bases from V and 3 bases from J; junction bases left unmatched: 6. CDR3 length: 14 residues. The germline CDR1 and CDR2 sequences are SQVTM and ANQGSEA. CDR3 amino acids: CSVGTGGSYNEQFF. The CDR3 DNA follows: TGCAGCGTTGGGACTGGCGGGAGCTACAATGAGCAGTTCTTC.

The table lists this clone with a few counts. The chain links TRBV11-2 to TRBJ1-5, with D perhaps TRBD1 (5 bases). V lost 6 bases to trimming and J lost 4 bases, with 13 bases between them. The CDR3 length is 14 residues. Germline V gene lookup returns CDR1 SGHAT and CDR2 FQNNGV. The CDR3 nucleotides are TGTGCCAGCAGAAGGGGTTTTCGGAATCAGCCCCAGCATTTT. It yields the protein CASRRGFRNQPQHF. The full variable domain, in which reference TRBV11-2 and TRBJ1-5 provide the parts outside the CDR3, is EAGVAQSPRYKIIEKRQSVAFWCNPISGHATLYWYQQILGQGPKLLIQFQNNGVVDDSQLPKDRFSAERLKGVDSTLKIQPAKLEDSAVYLCASRRGFRNQPQHFGDGTRLSIL.

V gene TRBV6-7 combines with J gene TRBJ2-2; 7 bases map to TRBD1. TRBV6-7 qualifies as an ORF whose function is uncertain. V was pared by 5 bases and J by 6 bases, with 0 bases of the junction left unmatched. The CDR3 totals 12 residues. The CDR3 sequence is CASSQGAGELFF. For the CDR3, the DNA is TGTGCCAGCAGTCAGGGGGCCGGGGAGCTGTTTTTT.